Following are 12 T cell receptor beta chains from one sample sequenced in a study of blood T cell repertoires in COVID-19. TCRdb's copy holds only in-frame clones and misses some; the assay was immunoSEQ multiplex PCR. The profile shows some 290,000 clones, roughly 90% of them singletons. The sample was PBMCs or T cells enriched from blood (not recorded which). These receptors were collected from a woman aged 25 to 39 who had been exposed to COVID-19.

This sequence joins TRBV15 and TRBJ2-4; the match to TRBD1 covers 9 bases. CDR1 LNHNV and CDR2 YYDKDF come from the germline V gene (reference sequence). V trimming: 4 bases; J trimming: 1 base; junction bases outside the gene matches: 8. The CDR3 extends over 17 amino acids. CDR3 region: CATSTNTGGLAKNIQYF. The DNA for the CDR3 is TGTGCCACCAGCACTAATACAGGGGGCTTGGCCAAAAACATTCAGTACTTC.

CDR3 sequence: CASSSRPGRDNSPLHF. The CDR3 coding sequence is TGTGCCAGCAGCTCGAGGCCGGGAAGAGATAATTCACCCCTCCACTTT. The chain is built from TRBV7-2 and TRBJ1-6; D is unclear. Germline V lookup: CDR1 SGHTA, CDR2 FQGNSA. V was clipped by 4 bases and J by 5 bases, with 15 bases between them. CDR3 length equals 16 residues.

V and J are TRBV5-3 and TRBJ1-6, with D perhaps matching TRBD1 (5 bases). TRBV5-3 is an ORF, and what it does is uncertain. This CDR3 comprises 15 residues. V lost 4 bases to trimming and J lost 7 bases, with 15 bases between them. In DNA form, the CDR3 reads TGTGCCAGAAGCCTGGTGGGGGGGGGAAATTCACCCCTCCACTTT. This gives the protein CARSLVGGGNSPLHF.

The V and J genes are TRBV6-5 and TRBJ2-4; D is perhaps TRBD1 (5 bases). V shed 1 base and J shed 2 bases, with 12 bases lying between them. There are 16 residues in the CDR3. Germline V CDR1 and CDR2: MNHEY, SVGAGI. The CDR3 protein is CASSYYGPGTKNIQYF. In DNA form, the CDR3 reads TGTGCCAGCAGTTACTATGGCCCAGGGACCAAAAACATTCAGTACTTC.

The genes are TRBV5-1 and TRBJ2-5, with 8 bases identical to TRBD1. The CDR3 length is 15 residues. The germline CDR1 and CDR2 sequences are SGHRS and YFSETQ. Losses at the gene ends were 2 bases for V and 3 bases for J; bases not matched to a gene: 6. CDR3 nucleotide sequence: TGCGCCAGCAGCTTCGTGGGGACAGGAGAAGAGACCCAGTACTTC. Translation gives CASSFVGTGEETQYF.

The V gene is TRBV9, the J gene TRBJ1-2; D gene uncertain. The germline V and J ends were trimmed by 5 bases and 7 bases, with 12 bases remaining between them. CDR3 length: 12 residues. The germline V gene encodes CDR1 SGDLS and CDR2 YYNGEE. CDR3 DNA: TGTGCCAGCAGTAGAAAGGAGGGTGGCTACACCTTC. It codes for CASSRKEGGYTF.

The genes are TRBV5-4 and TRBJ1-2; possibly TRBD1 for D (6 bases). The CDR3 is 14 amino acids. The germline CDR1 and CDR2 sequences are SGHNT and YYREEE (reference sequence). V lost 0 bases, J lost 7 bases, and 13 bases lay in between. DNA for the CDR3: TGTGCCAGCAGCTTGGTATCACAGGGTGGTGGCTACACCTTC. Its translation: CASSLVSQGGGYTF.

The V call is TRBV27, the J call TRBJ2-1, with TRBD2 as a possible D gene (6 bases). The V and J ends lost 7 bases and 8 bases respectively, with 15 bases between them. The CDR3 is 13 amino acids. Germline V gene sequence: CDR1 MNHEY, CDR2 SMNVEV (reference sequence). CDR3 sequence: CASTSGLRHEQFF. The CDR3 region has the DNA TGTGCCAGCACTTCGGGACTCAGGCATGAGCAGTTCTTC.

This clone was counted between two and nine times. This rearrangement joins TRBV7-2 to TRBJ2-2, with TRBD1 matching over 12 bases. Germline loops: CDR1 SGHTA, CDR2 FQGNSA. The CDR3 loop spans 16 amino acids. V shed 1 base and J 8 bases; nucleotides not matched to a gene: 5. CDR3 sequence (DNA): TGTGCCAGCAGCTTAGTGGGGACAGGGGGCGGAGGGGAGCTGTTTTTT. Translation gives CASSLVGTGGGGELFF.

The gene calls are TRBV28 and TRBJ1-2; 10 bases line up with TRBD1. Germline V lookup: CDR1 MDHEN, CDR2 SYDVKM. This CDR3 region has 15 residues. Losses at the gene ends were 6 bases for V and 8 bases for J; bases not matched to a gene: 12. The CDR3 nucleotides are TGTGCCAGCAGCCCAGGGGACAGGGGTGTTCGGGGCTACACCTTC. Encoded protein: CASSPGDRGVRGYTF.

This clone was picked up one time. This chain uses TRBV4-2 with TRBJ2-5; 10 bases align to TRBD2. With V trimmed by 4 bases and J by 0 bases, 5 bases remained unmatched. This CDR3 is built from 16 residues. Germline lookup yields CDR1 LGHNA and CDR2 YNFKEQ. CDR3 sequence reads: CASSLRAGGYQETQYF. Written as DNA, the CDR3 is TGTGCCAGCAGCCTACGAGCGGGGGGGTACCAAGAGACCCAGTACTTC.

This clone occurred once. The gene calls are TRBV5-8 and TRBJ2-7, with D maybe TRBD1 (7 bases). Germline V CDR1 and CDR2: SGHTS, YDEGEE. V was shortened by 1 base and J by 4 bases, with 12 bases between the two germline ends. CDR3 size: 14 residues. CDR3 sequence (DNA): TGTGCCAGCAGCTTGAACAGGGGAGGATACGAGCAGTACTTC. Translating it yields CASSLNRGGYEQYF.